This TCR beta chain was obtained from a study of Ad26.COV2.S vaccination and SARS-CoV-2 variants. Whole-study findings and limits: People given the vaccine had a wider spike-specific TCR breadth than placebo recipients did. Substantial post-vaccination breadth of spike-specific CD8+ and CD4+ T cell responses was reported. Non-spike TCR breadth was similar in vaccine and placebo recipients. Possibly, TCR breadth and depth analyses underestimated total T cell responses.

The germline V and J ends were trimmed by 3 bases and 7 bases, with 9 bases remaining between them. The CDR3 spans 13 residues. TCRdb's copy holds only in-frame clones and misses some; the assay was immunoSEQ multiplex PCR. The profile shows 300,000 to 450,000 clones, approximately 90% of them singletons. Comment on this clone: Its antigen is undetermined. Distinct nucleotide sequences in the sample also encode this CDR3.

The sample in question was peripheral blood, obtained after recovery from COVID-19. The J gene is TRBJ2-2, the V gene TRBV12-3 or TRBV12-4, with a tentative D call TRBD1 (5 bases). The TCR was taken from a human donor who had recovered from COVID-19. CDR3 coding DNA: TGTGCCAGCAGTTTGCAGGGCGGCGGGGAGCTGTTTTTT. Its protein is CASSLQGGGELFF.